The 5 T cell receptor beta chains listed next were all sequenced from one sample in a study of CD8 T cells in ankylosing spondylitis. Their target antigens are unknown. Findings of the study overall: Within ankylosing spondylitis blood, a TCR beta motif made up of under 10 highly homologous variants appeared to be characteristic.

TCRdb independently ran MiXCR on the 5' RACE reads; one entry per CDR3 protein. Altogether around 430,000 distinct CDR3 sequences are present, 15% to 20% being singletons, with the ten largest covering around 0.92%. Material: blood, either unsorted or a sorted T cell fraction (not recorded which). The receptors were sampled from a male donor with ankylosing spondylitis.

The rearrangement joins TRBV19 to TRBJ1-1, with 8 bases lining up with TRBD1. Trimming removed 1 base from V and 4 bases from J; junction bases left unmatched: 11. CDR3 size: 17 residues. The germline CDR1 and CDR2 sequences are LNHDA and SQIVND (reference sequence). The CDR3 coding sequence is TGTGCCAGTAGTATAGGGCCCGTACAGGGGGAATCCACTGAAGCTTTCTTT. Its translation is CASSIGPVQGESTEAFF.

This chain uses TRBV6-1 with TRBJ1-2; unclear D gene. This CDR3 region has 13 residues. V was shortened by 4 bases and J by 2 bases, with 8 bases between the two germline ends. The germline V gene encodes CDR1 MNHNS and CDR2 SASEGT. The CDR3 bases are TGTGCCAGCAGTGTTGACGGCAACTATGGCTACACCTTC. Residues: CASSVDGNYGYTF.

The CDR3 reads CASSFQGGSGELFF. In DNA form, the CDR3 reads TGTGCCAGCAGTTTTCAGGGTGGGTCCGGGGAGCTGTTTTTT. J is TRBJ2-2 and V is TRBV12-3 or TRBV12-4, with a weak D call TRBD1 (5 bases). V was trimmed by 3 bases and J by 6 bases, leaving 11 bases between them. The CDR3 contains 14 residues.

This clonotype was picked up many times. Here the CDR3 DNA reads TGTGCCAGCAGCCAAACAAGGGACATACAGGGGTTCGACGAGCAGTACTTC. Translation: CASSQTRDIQGFDEQYF. The J gene is TRBJ2-7, the V gene TRBV3-1; 7 positions agree with TRBD1. There are 17 residues in the CDR3. V lost 2 bases to trimming and J lost 5 bases; unmatched junction nucleotides: 15. Germline V gene sequence: CDR1 LGHDT, CDR2 YNNKEL (reference sequence).

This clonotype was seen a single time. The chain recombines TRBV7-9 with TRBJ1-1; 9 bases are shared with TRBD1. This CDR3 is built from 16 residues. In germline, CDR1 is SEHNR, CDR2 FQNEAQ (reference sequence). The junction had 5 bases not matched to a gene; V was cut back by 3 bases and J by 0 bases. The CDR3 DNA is TGTGCCAGCAGCTTGGGGGGACAGGGAATGAACACTGAAGCTTTCTTT. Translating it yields CASSLGGQGMNTEAFF.